This is a list of T cell receptor beta chains from one sample in a study of OX40 agonist ivuxolimab in advanced cancers. Generated by immunoSEQ multiplex PCR, the TCRdb table keeps only in-frame clones and is missing some. In the table there are about 120,000 clones, approximately 90% of which are singletons. The sequencing here drew on CD4+ or CD8+ T cells sorted from blood, taken in a trial of the OX40 agonist ivuxolimab. Every receptor here comes from an adult with an advanced solid tumor such as melanoma, head and neck, liver or kidney cancer. Both conserved end residues are trimmed from each CDR3. The order of the fields is J gene, V gene, D gene, CDR3 protein. The D gene is left open where the match is weak.

J gene: TRBJ1-1; V gene: TRBV11-2; D gene: NA; CDR3 protein: ASSAGRIKNTEAF
J gene: TRBJ1-6; V gene: TRBV7-9; D gene: NA; CDR3 protein: ASSLVRGNSPLH
J gene: TRBJ2-5; V gene: TRBV19; D gene: TRBD1; CDR3 protein: ASRDRGQSETQY
J gene: TRBJ2-7; V gene: TRBV19; D gene: TRBD1; CDR3 protein: ASSTLYQGEFSYEQY
J gene: TRBJ2-5; V gene: TRBV25-1; D gene: NA; CDR3 protein: ASSELTASGKTQY
J gene: TRBJ1-1; V gene: TRBV6-5; D gene: NA; CDR3 protein: AGRGLMNTEAF
J gene: TRBJ2-3; V gene: TRBV18; D gene: TRBD2; CDR3 protein: ASSPGLAFTDTQY
J gene: TRBJ1-1; V gene: TRBV5-1; D gene: NA; CDR3 protein: ASSSFSLNTEAF
J gene: TRBJ1-1; V gene: TRBV2; D gene: NA; CDR3 protein: ASRTTTPNTEAF
J gene: TRBJ2-1; V gene: TRBV7-8; D gene: TRBD2; CDR3 protein: ASSTGRGLVKGNEQF
J gene: TRBJ2-3; V gene: TRBV30; D gene: NA; CDR3 protein: AWIHGGGTDTQY
J gene: TRBJ2-7; V gene: TRBV6-5; D gene: TRBD1; CDR3 protein: ASSRGQGREQY
J gene: TRBJ2-2; V gene: TRBV7-9; D gene: NA; CDR3 protein: ASSLVGELF
J gene: TRBJ1-1; V gene: TRBV6-5; D gene: NA; CDR3 protein: ASTGRGAGDTEAF
J gene: TRBJ1-2; V gene: TRBV6-1; D gene: NA; CDR3 protein: ASSAAVYGYT
J gene: TRBJ2-4; V gene: TRBV10-3; D gene: NA; CDR3 protein: AISESIEGAKNIQY
J gene: TRBJ1-2; V gene: TRBV7-8; D gene: NA; CDR3 protein: ASSLGRRDYGYT
J gene: TRBJ2-3; V gene: TRBV7-2; D gene: NA; CDR3 protein: ASSFQADTQY
J gene: TRBJ2-1; V gene: TRBV2; D gene: NA; CDR3 protein: ATFGGRDYNEQF
J gene: TRBJ2-1; V gene: TRBV30; D gene: TRBD2; CDR3 protein: AWSVGSSGGEQF
J gene: TRBJ2-7; V gene: TRBV11-3; D gene: NA; CDR3 protein: ASSLGQGYSEQY
J gene: TRBJ1-5; V gene: TRBV28; D gene: NA; CDR3 protein: ASSLRTARNQPQH
J gene: TRBJ2-1; V gene: TRBV29-1; D gene: TRBD1; CDR3 protein: SGAGTGGGEQF
J gene: TRBJ2-1; V gene: TRBV6-6; D gene: NA; CDR3 protein: ASSIQTYNEQF
J gene: TRBJ2-3; V gene: TRBV14; D gene: NA; CDR3 protein: ASSQDNWGGQSTDTQY
J gene: TRBJ2-2; V gene: TRBV5-6; D gene: NA; CDR3 protein: ASSLMAAEGELF
J gene: TRBJ1-5; V gene: TRBV19; D gene: NA; CDR3 protein: ASSSQGPQPQH
J gene: TRBJ2-2; V gene: TRBV10-3; D gene: NA; CDR3 protein: AISESQWVETGELF
J gene: TRBJ1-2; V gene: TRBV28; D gene: NA; CDR3 protein: ASSLNYVDSITGGYT
J gene: TRBJ1-5; V gene: TRBV6-6; D gene: NA; CDR3 protein: ASSLGVSNQPQH
J gene: TRBJ1-2; V gene: TRBV30; D gene: NA; CDR3 protein: AWRFLNGYT
J gene: TRBJ2-4; V gene: TRBV11-2; D gene: TRBD2; CDR3 protein: ASSLSSRGGIAKNIQY
J gene: TRBJ1-1; V gene: TRBV20-1; D gene: NA; CDR3 protein: SSRGGTEAF
J gene: TRBJ1-1; V gene: TRBV7-9; D gene: NA; CDR3 protein: ACREGNTEAF
J gene: TRBJ1-2; V gene: TRBV4-2; D gene: NA; CDR3 protein: ASSQISPRGSYGYT
J gene: TRBJ1-4; V gene: TRBV19; D gene: NA; CDR3 protein: ASRREQGVNEKLF
J gene: TRBJ2-3; V gene: TRBV9; D gene: NA; CDR3 protein: ASGATNTQY